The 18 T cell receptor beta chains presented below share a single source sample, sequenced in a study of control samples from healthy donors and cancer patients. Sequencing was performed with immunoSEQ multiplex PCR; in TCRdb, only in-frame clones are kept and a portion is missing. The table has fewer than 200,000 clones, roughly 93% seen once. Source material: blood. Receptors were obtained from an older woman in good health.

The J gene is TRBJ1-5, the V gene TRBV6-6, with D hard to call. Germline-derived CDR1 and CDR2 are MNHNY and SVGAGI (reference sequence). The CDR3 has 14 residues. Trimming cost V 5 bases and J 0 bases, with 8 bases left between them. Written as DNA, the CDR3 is TGTGCCAGCAGTGGAGCTTATAGCAATCAGCCCCAGCATTTT. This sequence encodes CASSGAYSNQPQHF.

The chain's CDR3 is CASTKGTGGSYQPQHF. Written as DNA, the CDR3 is TGTGCCAGCACCAAGGGGACAGGGGGGAGTTATCAGCCCCAGCATTTT. The V and J genes are TRBV2 and TRBJ1-5, with 11 bases aligning to TRBD1. Losses at the gene ends were 7 bases for V and 5 bases for J; bases not matched to a gene: 10. The CDR3 is made up of 16 amino acids. Germline V gene data show CDR1 as SNHLY and CDR2 as FYNNEI.

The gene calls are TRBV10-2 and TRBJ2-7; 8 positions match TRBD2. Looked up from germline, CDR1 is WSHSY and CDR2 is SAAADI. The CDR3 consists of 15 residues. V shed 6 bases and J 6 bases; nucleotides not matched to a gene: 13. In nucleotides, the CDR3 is TGCGCCAGCAGGGGTTTGGAGCGGGGGACGGGCGAGCAGTACTTC. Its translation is CASRGLERGTGEQYF.

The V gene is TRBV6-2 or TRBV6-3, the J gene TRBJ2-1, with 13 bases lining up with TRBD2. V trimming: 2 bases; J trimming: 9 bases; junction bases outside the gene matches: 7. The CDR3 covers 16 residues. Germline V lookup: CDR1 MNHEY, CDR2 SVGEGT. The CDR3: CASSYILAGGPSEQFF. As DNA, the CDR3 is TGTGCCAGCAGTTACATACTAGCGGGGGGGCCAAGTGAGCAGTTCTTC.

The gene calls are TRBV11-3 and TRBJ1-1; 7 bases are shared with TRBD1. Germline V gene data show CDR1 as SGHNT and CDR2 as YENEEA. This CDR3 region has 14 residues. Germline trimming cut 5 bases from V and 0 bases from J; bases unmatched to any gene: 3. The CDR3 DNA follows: TGTGCCAGCAGCCGAACAGGGGTGAACACTGAAGCTTTCTTT. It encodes CASSRTGVNTEAFF.

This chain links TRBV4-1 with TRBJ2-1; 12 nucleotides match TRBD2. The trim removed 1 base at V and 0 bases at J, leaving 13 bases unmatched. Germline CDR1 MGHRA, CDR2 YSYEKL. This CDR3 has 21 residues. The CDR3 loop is CASSQGGTLAGGNSSYNEQFF. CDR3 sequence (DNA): TGCGCCAGCAGCCAAGGAGGTACACTAGCGGGGGGCAATAGCTCCTACAATGAGCAGTTCTTC.

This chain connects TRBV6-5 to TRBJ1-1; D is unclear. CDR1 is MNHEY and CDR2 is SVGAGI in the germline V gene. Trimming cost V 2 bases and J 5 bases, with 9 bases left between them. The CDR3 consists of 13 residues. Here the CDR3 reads CASSYEPETEAFF. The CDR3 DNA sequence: TGTGCCAGCAGTTACGAGCCGGAGACTGAAGCTTTCTTT.

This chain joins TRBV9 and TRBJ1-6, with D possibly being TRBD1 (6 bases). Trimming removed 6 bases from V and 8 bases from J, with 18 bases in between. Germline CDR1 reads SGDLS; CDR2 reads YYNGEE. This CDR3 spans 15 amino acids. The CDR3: CASTPGDTPDSPLHF. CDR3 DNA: TGTGCCAGCACCCCGGGGGACACTCCGGATTCACCCCTCCACTTT.

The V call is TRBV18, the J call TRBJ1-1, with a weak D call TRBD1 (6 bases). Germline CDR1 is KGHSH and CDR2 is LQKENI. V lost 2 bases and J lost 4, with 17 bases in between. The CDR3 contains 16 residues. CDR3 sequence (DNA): TGTGCCAGCTCACCAAGCTGGGGGGCGCGAGGCACTGAAGCTTTCTTT. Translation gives CASSPSWGARGTEAFF.

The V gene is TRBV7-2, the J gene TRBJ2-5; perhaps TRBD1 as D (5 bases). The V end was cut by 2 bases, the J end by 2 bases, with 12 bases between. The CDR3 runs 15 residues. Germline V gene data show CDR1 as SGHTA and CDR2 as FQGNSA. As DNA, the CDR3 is TGTGCCAGCAGCTTAAATAGCAGGGCTCAAGAGACCCAGTACTTC. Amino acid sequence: CASSLNSRAQETQYF.

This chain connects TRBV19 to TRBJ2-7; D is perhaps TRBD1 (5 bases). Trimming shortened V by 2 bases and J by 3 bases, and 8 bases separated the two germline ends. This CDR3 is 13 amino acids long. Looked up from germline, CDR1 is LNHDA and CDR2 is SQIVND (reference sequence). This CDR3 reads CASSINRFYEQYF. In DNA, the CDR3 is TGTGCCAGTAGTATAAACAGGTTCTACGAGCAGTACTTC.

Written as DNA, the CDR3 is TGTGCCATCAGTGACTCCGGTCCTATCCTGGGAAACACCATATATTTT. Protein sequence: CAISDSGPILGNTIYF. V gene TRBV10-3 combines with J gene TRBJ1-3; D call uncertain. The CDR3 loop spans 16 amino acids. V was clipped by 3 bases and J by 4 bases, with 16 bases between them. The germline gives CDR1 ENHRY, CDR2 SYGVKD.

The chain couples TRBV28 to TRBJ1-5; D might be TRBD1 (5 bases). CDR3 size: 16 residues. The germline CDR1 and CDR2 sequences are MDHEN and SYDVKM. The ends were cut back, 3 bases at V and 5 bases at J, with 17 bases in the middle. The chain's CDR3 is CASSFAGRGYYQPQHF. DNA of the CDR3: TGTGCCAGCAGTTTTGCAGGGAGAGGTTACTATCAGCCCCAGCATTTT.

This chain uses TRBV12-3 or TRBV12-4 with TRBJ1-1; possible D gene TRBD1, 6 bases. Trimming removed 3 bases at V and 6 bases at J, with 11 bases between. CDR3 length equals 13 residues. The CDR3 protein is CASSFTGFAEAFF. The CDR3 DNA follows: TGTGCCAGCAGTTTTACAGGGTTCGCTGAAGCTTTCTTT.

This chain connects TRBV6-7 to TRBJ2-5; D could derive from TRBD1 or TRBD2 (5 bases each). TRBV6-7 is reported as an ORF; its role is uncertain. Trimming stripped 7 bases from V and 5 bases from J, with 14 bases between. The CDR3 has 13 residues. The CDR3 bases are TGTGCCAGCACAACGGGGCTCGGGGAGACCCAGTACTTC. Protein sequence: CASTTGLGETQYF.

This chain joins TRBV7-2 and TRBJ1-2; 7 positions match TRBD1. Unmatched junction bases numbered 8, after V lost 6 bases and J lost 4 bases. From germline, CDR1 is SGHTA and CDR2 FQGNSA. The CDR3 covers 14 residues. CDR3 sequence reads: CASSRQGPSYGYTF. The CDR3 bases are TGTGCCAGCAGTCGACAGGGTCCCAGCTATGGCTACACCTTC.

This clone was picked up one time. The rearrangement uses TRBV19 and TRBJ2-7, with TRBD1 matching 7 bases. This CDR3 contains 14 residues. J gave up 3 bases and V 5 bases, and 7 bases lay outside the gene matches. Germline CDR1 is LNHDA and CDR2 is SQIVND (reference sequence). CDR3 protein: CASSDGTAIYEQYF. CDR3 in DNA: TGTGCCAGTAGTGACGGGACAGCCATCTACGAGCAGTACTTC.

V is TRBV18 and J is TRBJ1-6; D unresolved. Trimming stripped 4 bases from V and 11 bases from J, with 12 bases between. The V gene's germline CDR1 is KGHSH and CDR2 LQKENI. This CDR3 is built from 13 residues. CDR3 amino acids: CASSQGSGTPLHF. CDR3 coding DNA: TGTGCCAGCTCACAGGGATCTGGGACACCCCTCCACTTT.